A single sample gave rise to the 23 T cell receptor beta chains below, sequenced in a study of early T cells in non-severe SARS-CoV-2 infection. Each CDR3 protein is one row after TCRdb ran MiXCR on the 5' RACE reads. The sample holds tens of thousands of distinct CDR3 sequences, 23% seen once. Material: whole blood, obtained at baseline. The receptors shown here come from an adult who was a healthcare worker with PCR-confirmed SARS-CoV-2 infection or an uninfected control (not recorded which).

The V call is TRBV7-2, the J call TRBJ1-1; D gene unclear. Germline V gives CDR1 SGHTA, CDR2 FQGNSA. The CDR3 contains 12 residues. Trimming pared 5 bases from V and 10 bases from J, leaving 14 bases between. CDR3 loop: CASSPFGIAAFF. CDR3 DNA: TGTGCCAGCAGCCCCTTCGGCATAGCAGCTTTCTTT.

The V and J genes are TRBV7-8 and TRBJ1-1, with no clear D. Trimming removed 3 bases at V and 7 bases at J, with 9 bases between. This CDR3 comprises 12 residues. The germline gives CDR1 SGHVS, CDR2 FQNEAQ. The CDR3: CASSFSEGEAFF. CDR3 coding DNA: TGTGCCAGCAGCTTCAGCGAGGGTGAAGCTTTCTTT.

This clonotype occurred a few times. The chain carries TRBV18 and TRBJ2-3; 10 bases align to TRBD1. The length of the CDR3 is 15 residues. The trim removed 7 bases at V and 4 bases at J, leaving 8 bases unmatched. Germline CDR1 KGHSH, CDR2 LQKENI. The chain's CDR3 is CASFRDRGAPDTQYF. CDR3 sequence (DNA): TGTGCCAGCTTCCGGGACAGGGGAGCCCCAGATACGCAGTATTTT.

This clonotype was seen a handful of times. The chain links TRBV9 to TRBJ2-5, with D unresolved. This CDR3 comprises 13 residues. V gave up 2 bases and J gave up 2 bases, with 7 bases separating them. Germline values: CDR1 SGDLS, CDR2 YYNGEE. In DNA form, the CDR3 reads TGTGCCAGCAGCGTGGTCGCACAAGAGACCCAGTACTTC. It yields the protein CASSVVAQETQYF.

This clonotype was picked up a small number of times. The rearrangement joins TRBV7-2 to TRBJ1-5; 8 bases fit TRBD1. The V segment lost 5 bases and the J segment 4 bases; nucleotides outside the gene matches: 13. Germline-derived CDR1 and CDR2 are SGHTA and FQGNSA. CDR3 length equals 17 residues. The CDR3 region is CASSPRTGLGANQPQHF. The CDR3, as DNA: TGTGCCAGCAGCCCGAGGACAGGGTTAGGTGCAAATCAGCCCCAGCATTTT.

V and J are TRBV6-6 and TRBJ2-5, with D possibly TRBD1 on 6 matching bases. Germline-derived CDR1 and CDR2 are MNHNY and SVGAGI (reference sequence). The CDR3 has 14 amino acids. Trimming shortened V by 2 bases and J by 7 bases, and 14 bases separated the two germline ends. The CDR3 here is CASSYGGTERTQYF. In DNA, the CDR3 is TGTGCCAGCAGTTACGGGGGCACGGAAAGGACCCAGTACTTC.

This clonotype was seen only a few times. The chain employs TRBV11-3 and TRBJ2-1; D is unclear. The CDR3 consists of 14 residues. CDR1 SGHNT and CDR2 YENEEA come from the germline V gene. The V gene lost 5 bases and the J gene lost 4 bases, with 12 bases spanning the gap. This CDR3 reads CASSPLGQYNEQFF. CDR3 nucleotides: TGTGCCAGCAGCCCCCTCGGGCAGTACAATGAGCAGTTCTTC.

Regarding this clonotype: A much larger clonotype is one base distant, so this may be a read error. CDR3 in amino acids: CASSAPDLFYEQYF. In DNA form, the CDR3 reads TGTGCCAGCAGCGCGCCGGACTTATTCTACGAGCAGTACTTC. The chain couples TRBV7-9 to TRBJ2-7; D possibly corresponds to TRBD2 (5 bases). Trimming stripped 5 bases from V and 3 bases from J, with 14 bases between. This CDR3 is built from 14 residues. CDR1 is SEHNR, CDR2 FQNEAQ, per germline (reference sequence).

This clonotype turned up a few times. The DNA for the CDR3 is TGTGCCAGCAGCTTGCGGAAGGTCTGGACAGGGGGCTACACCTTC. It encodes CASSLRKVWTGGYTF. The J gene is TRBJ1-2, the V gene TRBV5-4, with 8 bases matching TRBD1. J lost 8 bases, V lost 1 base, and 10 bases had no gene match. Per the germline V gene, CDR1 is SGHNT and CDR2 is YYREEE (reference sequence). This CDR3 spans 15 amino acids.

The chain couples TRBV12-3 or TRBV12-4 to TRBJ1-1; D is perhaps TRBD1 (6 bases). The length of the CDR3 is 13 residues. V was shortened by 6 bases and J by 3 bases, with 11 bases between the two germline ends. The CDR3 nucleotides read TGTGCCAGCAGAAAAGGGGGTTACACTGAAGCTTTCTTT. Residues: CASRKGGYTEAFF.

This clonotype was recorded a few times. The CDR3 DNA follows: TGTGCCAGCAGCTTAGCAGGCAGCCGAGGCTACACCTTC. It encodes CASSLAGSRGYTF. This rearrangement joins TRBV11-2 to TRBJ1-2; no firm D call. Germline-derived CDR1 and CDR2 are SGHAT and FQNNGV. Deletions cut 1 base from V and 8 bases from J, with 11 bases between. This CDR3 spans 13 amino acids.

V and J are TRBV30 and TRBJ1-6; D gene uncertain. Germline-derived CDR1 and CDR2 are GTSNPN and SVGIG (reference sequence). The V and J ends lost 4 bases and 0 bases respectively, with 10 bases between them. This CDR3 is built from 15 residues. CDR3 residues: CAWIWPSSYNSPLHF. CDR3 bases: TGTGCCTGGATATGGCCCAGCTCCTATAATTCACCCCTCCACTTT.

Turning to this clonotype: The junction differs from germline at one of its ends, possibly a read error. The chain carries TRBV7-9 and TRBJ2-2; D gene ambiguous. In germline, CDR1 is SEHNR, CDR2 FQNEAQ (reference sequence). The CDR3 covers 12 residues. CDR3 nucleotides: TGTGCCAGCAGCTTGAACAACGGGGAGCTGTTTTTT. It is translated as CASSLNNGELFF.

The chain couples TRBV29-1 to TRBJ1-4; tentative D call: TRBD1 (5 bases). CDR1 is SQVTM and CDR2 is ANQGSEA in the germline V gene. V dropped 8 bases and J dropped 4 bases, with 17 bases sitting between them. The CDR3 has 14 amino acids. This CDR3 is CSFSTGLVNEKLFF. The CDR3, as DNA: TGCAGCTTCTCGACGGGGCTTGTTAATGAAAAACTGTTTTTT.

This clonotype came up a few times. V and J are TRBV6-1 and TRBJ1-4; D may be TRBD1 (5 bases). CDR1 is MNHNS, CDR2 SASEGT, per germline. V was clipped by 2 bases and J by 5 bases, with 21 bases between them. The CDR3 has 18 residues. CDR3 in DNA: TGTGCCAGCAGTGAACCTTCTAGGGGCAGACGGCTGAATGAAAAACTGTTTTTT. Translated, it gives CASSEPSRGRRLNEKLFF.

This chain joins TRBV11-2 and TRBJ2-5; tentative D call: TRBD1 (5 bases). CDR1 is SGHAT and CDR2 is FQNNGV in the germline V gene. Trimming stripped 4 bases from V and 4 bases from J, with 16 bases between. The length of the CDR3 is 15 residues. CDR3 in amino acids: CASSSRGATRETQYF. The CDR3 DNA follows: TGTGCCAGCAGCTCCCGTGGGGCGACCCGAGAGACCCAGTACTTC. Full variable domain (remainder filled in from reference TRBV11-2 and TRBJ2-5): EAGVAQSPRYKIIEKRQSVAFWCNPISGHATLYWYQQILGQGPKLLIQFQNNGVVDDSQLPKDRFSAERLKGVDSTLKIQPAKLEDSAVYLCASSSRGATRETQYFGPGTRLLVL.

This clonotype has only a few counts. This rearrangement joins TRBV5-1 to TRBJ2-3; D unclear. CDR3 length: 14 residues. Germline loops: CDR1 SGHRS, CDR2 YFSETQ. The V end was cut by 0 bases, the J end by 6 bases, with 11 bases between. This CDR3 reads CASSLAARLDTQYF. CDR3 sequence (DNA): TGCGCCAGCAGCTTGGCCGCCCGCCTCGATACGCAGTATTTT.

This clonotype has only a few counts. The V call is TRBV5-1, the J call TRBJ1-5, with D tentatively TRBD1 (5 bases). The CDR3 has 14 residues. Germline loops: CDR1 SGHRS, CDR2 YFSETQ. Trimming removed 1 base from V and 2 bases from J, with 7 bases in between. This chain's CDR3 is CASSLPQGNQPQHF. The CDR3 nucleotides read TGCGCCAGCAGCTTGCCACAGGGCAATCAGCCCCAGCATTTT.

This clonotype was seen only a few times. The chain joins TRBV29-1 to TRBJ1-3; TRBD1 matches at 9 bases. The V gene end was trimmed by 8 bases and the J gene end by 4 bases; junction bases not matched to a gene: 9. CDR1 is SQVTM, CDR2 ANQGSEA, per germline. CDR3 length: 14 amino acids. This chain's CDR3 is CSTTSGTGGNTIYF. CDR3 nucleotide sequence: TGCAGCACTACCTCCGGGACAGGGGGAAACACCATATATTTT.

The V and J genes are TRBV27 and TRBJ2-7; no firm D call. The V and J ends lost 0 bases and 6 bases respectively, with 15 bases between them. The CDR3 sequence is 15 residues long. Per the germline V gene, CDR1 is MNHEY and CDR2 is SMNVEV (reference sequence). The CDR3 nucleotides read TGTGCCAGCAGTTTATCTAGACCGTTACCCACCGAGCAGTACTTC. As protein: CASSLSRPLPTEQYF.

The table lists this clonotype with a few counts. The V and J genes are TRBV20-1 and TRBJ2-7, with TRBD1 matching over 7 bases. The germline V gene has CDR1 DFQATT and CDR2 SNEGSKA (reference sequence). The ends lost 2 bases at V and 0 bases at J; junction bases unmatched: 4. CDR3 length: 14 amino acids. The CDR3 spells CSARKTGNSYEQYF. The CDR3 DNA sequence: TGCAGTGCTAGAAAGACAGGGAACTCCTACGAGCAGTACTTC.

The CDR3 DNA reads as TGCAGTGCTAGAGTAGGGCGAGGGAATTCACCCCTCCACTTT. Its protein product is CSARVGRGNSPLHF. The chain couples TRBV20-1 to TRBJ1-6; D unclear. Trimming shortened V by 1 base and J by 7 bases, and 11 bases separated the two germline ends. The CDR3 length is 14 residues. Germline CDR1 and CDR2: DFQATT and SNEGSKA (reference sequence).

This clonotype was recorded at least ten times. The chain has TRBV7-2 and TRBJ2-4; unclear D gene. Trimming pared 3 bases from V and 3 bases from J, leaving 0 bases between. CDR1 is SGHTA and CDR2 is FQGNSA in the germline V gene. The CDR3 loop spans 11 amino acids. As DNA, the CDR3 is TGTGCCAGCAGCTTCAAAAACATTCAGTACTTC. It encodes CASSFKNIQYF.